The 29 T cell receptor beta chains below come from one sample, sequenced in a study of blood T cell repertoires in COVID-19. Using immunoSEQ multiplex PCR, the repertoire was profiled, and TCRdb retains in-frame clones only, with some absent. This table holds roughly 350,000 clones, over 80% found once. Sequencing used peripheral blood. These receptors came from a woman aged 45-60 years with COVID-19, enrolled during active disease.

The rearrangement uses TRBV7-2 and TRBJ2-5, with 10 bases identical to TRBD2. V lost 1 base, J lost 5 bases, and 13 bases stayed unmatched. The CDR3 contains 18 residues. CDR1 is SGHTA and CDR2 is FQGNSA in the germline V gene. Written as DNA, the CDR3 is TGTGCCAGCAGCTTAGGAGGATTGGCTAGCGGGAGTGGGGAGACCCAGTACTTC. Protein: CASSLGGLASGSGETQYF.

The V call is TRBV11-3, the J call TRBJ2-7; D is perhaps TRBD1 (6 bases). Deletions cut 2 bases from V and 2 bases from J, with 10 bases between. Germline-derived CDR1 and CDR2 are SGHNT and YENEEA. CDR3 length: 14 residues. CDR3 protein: CASSLMDRPYEQYF. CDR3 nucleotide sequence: TGTGCCAGCAGCTTAATGGACAGACCCTACGAGCAGTACTTC.

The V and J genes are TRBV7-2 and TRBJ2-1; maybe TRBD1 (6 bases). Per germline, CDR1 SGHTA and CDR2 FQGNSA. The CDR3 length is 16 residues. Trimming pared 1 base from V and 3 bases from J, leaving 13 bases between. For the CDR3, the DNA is TGTGCCAGCAGCTTAGAGGGGGTGTCTGGCTACAATGAGCAGTTCTTC. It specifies CASSLEGVSGYNEQFF.

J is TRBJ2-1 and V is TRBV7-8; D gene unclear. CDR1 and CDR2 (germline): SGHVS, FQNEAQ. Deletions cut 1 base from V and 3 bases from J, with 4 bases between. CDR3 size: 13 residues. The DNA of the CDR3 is TGTGCCAGCAGCTTAGTTCGCTACAATGAGCAGTTCTTC. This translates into CASSLVRYNEQFF.

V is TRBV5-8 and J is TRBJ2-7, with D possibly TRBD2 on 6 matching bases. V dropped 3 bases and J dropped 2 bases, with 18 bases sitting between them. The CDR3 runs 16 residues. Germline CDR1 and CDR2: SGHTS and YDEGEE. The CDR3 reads CASSWVGLRGAYEQYF. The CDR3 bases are TGTGCCAGCAGCTGGGTAGGTTTGCGGGGCGCCTACGAGCAGTACTTC. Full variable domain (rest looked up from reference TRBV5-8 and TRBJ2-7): EAGVTQSPTHLIKTRGQQATLRCSPISGHTSVYWYQQALGLGLQFLLWYDEGEERNRGNFPPRFSGRQFPNYSSELNVNALELEDSALYLCASSWVGLRGAYEQYFGPGTRLTVT.

In DNA, the CDR3 is TGTGCCAGTAGTATATCTAGCGGGCGCTCCTACGAGCAGTACTTC. Its translation: CASSISSGRSYEQYF. The rearrangement links TRBV19 to TRBJ2-7; 8 positions match TRBD2. The CDR3 length is 15 residues. Germline CDR1 reads LNHDA; CDR2 reads SQIVND (reference sequence). The ends lost 2 bases at V and 0 bases at J; junction bases unmatched: 3.

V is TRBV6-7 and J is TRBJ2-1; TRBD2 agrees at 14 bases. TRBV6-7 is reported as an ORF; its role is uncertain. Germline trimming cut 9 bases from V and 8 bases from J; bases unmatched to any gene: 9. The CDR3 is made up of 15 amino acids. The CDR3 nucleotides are TGTGCCAGTGCACTGGGGACTAGCGGGAGTGATGAGCAGTTCTTC. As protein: CASALGTSGSDEQFF.

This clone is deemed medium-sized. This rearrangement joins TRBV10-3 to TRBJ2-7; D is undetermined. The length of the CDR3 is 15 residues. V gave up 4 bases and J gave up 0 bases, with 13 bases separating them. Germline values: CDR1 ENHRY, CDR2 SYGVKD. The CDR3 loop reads CAISGAATSSYEQYF. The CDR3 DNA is TGTGCCATCAGTGGGGCAGCAACGAGCTCCTACGAGCAGTACTTC.

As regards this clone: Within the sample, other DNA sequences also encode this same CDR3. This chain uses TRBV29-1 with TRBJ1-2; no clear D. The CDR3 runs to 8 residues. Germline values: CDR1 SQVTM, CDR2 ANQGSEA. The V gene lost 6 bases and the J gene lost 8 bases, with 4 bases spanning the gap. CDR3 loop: CSVSGYTF. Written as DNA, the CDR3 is TGCAGCGTCTCCGGCTACACCTTC.

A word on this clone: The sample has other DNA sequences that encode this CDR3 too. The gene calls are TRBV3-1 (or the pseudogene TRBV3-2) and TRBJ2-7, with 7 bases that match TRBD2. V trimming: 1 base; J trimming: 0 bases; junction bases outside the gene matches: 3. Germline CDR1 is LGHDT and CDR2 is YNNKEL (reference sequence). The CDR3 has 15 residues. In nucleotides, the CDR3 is TGTGCCAGCAGCCAAGGCCTAGCGGTCTCCTACGAGCAGTACTTC. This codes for CASSQGLAVSYEQYF.

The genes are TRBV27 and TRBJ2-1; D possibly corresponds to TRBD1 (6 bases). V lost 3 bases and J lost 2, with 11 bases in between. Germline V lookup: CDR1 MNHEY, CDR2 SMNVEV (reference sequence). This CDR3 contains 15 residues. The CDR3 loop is CASSFSRGPYNEQFF. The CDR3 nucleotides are TGTGCCAGCAGTTTTTCCAGGGGACCCTACAATGAGCAGTTCTTC.

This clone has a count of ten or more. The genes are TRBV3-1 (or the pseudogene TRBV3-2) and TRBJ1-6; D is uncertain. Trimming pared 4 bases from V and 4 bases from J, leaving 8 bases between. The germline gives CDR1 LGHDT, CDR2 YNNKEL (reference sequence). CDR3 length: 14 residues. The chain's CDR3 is CASSPPGYNSPLHF. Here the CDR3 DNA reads TGTGCCAGCAGCCCACCGGGATATAATTCACCCCTCCACTTT.

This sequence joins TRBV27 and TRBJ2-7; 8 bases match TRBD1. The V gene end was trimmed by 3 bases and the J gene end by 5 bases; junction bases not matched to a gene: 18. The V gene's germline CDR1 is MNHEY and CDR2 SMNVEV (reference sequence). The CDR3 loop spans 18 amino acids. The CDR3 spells CASSFLIPRQGWGDEQYF. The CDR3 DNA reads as TGTGCCAGCAGTTTTCTAATACCACGACAGGGGTGGGGGGACGAGCAGTACTTC.

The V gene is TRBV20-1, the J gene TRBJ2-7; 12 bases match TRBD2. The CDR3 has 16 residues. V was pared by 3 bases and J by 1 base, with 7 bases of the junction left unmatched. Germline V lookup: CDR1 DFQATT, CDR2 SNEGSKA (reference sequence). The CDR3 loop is CSASGLAGRTSYEQYF. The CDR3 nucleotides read TGCAGTGCTAGTGGACTAGCGGGACGTACATCCTACGAGCAGTACTTC.

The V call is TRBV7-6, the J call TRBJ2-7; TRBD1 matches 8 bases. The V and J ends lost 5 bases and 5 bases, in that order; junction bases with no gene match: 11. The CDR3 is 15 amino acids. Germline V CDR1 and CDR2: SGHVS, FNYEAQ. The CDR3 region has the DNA TGTGCCAGCAGCCCCATCGGGACAGGTCTAGACGAGCAGTACTTC. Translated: CASSPIGTGLDEQYF.

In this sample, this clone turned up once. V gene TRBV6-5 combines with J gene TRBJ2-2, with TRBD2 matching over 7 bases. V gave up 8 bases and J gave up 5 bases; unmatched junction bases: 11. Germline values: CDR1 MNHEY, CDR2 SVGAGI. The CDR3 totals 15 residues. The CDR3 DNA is TGTGCCAGCCGATTGAGACTAGCAGCGACCGGGGAGCTGTTTTTT. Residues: CASRLRLAATGELFF.

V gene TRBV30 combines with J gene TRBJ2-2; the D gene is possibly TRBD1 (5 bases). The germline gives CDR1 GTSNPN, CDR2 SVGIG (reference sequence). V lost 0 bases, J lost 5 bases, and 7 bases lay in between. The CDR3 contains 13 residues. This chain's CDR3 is CAWSVGVTGELFF. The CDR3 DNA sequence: TGTGCCTGGAGTGTAGGGGTTACCGGGGAGCTGTTTTTT.

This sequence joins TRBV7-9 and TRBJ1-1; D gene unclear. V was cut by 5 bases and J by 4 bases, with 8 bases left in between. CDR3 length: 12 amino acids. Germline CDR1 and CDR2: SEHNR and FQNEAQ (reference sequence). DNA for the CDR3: TGTGCCAGCAGCCCGCCCGGCACTGAAGCTTTCTTT. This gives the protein CASSPPGTEAFF.

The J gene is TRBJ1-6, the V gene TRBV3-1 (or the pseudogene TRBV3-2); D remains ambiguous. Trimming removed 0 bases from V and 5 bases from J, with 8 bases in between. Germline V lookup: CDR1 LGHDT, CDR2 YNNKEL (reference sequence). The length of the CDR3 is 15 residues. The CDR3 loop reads CASSQEGRHNSPLHF. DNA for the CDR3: TGTGCCAGCAGCCAAGAGGGCAGGCATAATTCACCCCTCCACTTT.

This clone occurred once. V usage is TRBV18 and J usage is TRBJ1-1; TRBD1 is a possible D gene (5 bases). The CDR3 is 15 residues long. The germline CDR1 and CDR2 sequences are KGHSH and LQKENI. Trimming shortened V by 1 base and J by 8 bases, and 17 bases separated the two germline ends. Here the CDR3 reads CASSPRGLIFIEAFF. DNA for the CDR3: TGTGCCAGCTCACCACGGGGACTCATCTTCATAGAAGCTTTCTTT.

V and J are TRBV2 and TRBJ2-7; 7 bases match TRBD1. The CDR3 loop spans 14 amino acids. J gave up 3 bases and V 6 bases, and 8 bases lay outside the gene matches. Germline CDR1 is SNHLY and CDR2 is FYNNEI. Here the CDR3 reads CASRAGTAHYEQYF. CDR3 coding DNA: TGTGCCAGCAGAGCCGGGACAGCACACTACGAGCAGTACTTC.

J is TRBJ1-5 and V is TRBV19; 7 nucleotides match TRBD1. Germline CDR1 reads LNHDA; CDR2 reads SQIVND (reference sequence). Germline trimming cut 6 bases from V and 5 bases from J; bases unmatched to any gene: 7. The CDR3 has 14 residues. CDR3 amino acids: CASRRDRVDQPQHF. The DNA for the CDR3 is TGTGCCAGTAGACGTGACAGGGTTGATCAGCCCCAGCATTTT.

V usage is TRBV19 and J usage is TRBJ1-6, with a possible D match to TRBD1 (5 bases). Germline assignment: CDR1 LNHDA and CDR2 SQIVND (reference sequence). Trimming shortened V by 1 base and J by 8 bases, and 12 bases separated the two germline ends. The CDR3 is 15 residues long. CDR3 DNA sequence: TGTGCCAGTAGTATAGCCCACCCAGGGCATTCACCCCTCCACTTT. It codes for CASSIAHPGHSPLHF. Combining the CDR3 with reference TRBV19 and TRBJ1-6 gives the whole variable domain DGGITQSPKYLFRKEGQNVTLSCEQNLNHDAMYWYRQDPGQGLRLIYYSQIVNDFQKGDIAEGYSVSREKKESFPLTVTSAQKNPTAFYLCASSIAHPGHSPLHFGNGTRLTVT.

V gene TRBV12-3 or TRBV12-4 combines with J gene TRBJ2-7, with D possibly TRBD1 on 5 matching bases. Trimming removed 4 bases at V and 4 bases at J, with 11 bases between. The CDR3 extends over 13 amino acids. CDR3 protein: CASSSRDGYEQYF. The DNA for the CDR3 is TGTGCCAGCAGTTCCAGGGATGGGTACGAGCAGTACTTC.

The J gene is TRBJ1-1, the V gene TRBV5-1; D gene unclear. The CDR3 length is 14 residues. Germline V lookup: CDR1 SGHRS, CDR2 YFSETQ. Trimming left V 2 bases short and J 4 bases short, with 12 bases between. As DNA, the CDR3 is TGCGCCAGCAGCTTCTCGGGGTCTGGCACTGAAGCTTTCTTT. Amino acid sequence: CASSFSGSGTEAFF.

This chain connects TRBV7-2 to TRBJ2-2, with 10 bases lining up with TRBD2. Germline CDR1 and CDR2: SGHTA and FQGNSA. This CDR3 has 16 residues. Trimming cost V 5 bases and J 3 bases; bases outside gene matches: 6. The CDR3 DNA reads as TGTGCCAGCAGCCCCTCTAGCGGGAGTGACACCGGGGAGCTGTTTTTT. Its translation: CASSPSSGSDTGELFF.

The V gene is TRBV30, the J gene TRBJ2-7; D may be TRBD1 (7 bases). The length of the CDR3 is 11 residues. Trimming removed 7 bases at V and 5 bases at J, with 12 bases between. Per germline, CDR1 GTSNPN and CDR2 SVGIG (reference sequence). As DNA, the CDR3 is TGTGCCTCGACAGGGAGGAACGAGCAGTACTTC. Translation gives CASTGRNEQYF.

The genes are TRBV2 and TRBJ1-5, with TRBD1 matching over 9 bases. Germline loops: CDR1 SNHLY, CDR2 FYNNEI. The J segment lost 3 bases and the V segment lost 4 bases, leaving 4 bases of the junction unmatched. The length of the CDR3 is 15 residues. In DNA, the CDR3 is TGTGCCAGCAGTGGACAGGGGGAGGCCAATCAGCCCCAGCATTTT. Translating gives CASSGQGEANQPQHF.

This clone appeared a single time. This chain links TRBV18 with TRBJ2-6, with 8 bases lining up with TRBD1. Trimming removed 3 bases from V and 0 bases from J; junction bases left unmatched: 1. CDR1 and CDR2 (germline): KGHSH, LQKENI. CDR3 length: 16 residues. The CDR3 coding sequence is TGTGCCAGCTCACCGGACAGGGCCTCTGGGGCCAACGTCCTGACTTTC. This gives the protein CASSPDRASGANVLTF. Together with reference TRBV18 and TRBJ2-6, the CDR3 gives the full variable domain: NAGVMQNPRHLVRRRGQEARLRCSPMKGHSHVYWYRQLPEEGLKFMVYLQKENIIDESGMPKERFSAEFPKEGPSILRIQQVVRGDSAAYFCASSPDRASGANVLTFGAGSRLTVL.